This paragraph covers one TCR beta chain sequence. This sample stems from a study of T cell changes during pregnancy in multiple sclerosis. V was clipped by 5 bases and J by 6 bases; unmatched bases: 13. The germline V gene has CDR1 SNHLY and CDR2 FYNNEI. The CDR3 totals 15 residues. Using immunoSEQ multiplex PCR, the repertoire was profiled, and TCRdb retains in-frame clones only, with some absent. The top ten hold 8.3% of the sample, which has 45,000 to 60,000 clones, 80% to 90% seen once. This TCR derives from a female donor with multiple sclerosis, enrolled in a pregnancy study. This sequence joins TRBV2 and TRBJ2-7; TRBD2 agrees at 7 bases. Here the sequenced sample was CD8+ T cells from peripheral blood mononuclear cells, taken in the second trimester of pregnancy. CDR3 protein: CASSSGLGGSSEQYF. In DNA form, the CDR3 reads TGTGCCAGCAGTAGCGGACTAGGCGGGAGCTCCGAGCAGTACTTC.